The 10 T cell receptor beta chains presented below share a single source sample, sequenced in a study of beta chain features in type 1 diabetes. The isolated RNA, all of it, was reverse transcribed, so expressed TCRB transcripts were what got sequenced. Sequenced by immunoSEQ multiplex PCR; TCRdb stores in-frame clones only, minus some. The table records under 400,000 clones, about 20% of them present only once. Sequenced input: naive CD4+ T cells from blood. The source of these receptors is a woman under 30 in good health.

V and J are TRBV29-1 and TRBJ1-1; 7 bases agree with TRBD1. The CDR3 extends over 13 amino acids. Germline lookup yields CDR1 SQVTM and CDR2 ANQGSEA. V shed 6 bases and J 0 bases; nucleotides not matched to a gene: 4. Here the CDR3 reads CSVAGQVNTEAFF. CDR3 in DNA: TGCAGCGTAGCCGGACAGGTGAACACTGAAGCTTTCTTT.

This clone occurred a few times. This chain links TRBV11-2 with TRBJ2-1; TRBD2 is a possible D gene (6 bases). Germline CDR1 reads SGHAT; CDR2 reads FQNNGV. This CDR3 comprises 17 residues. The V end lost 1 base, the J end lost 3 bases, and 16 bases lay between the germline ends. The CDR3 reads CASSLGGAGGFYNEQFF. In DNA, the CDR3 is TGTGCCAGCAGCTTAGGAGGGGCAGGAGGGTTCTACAATGAGCAGTTCTTC.

This clone turned up a few times. This CDR3 is also generated by other DNA sequences in the sample. The rearrangement links TRBV9 to TRBJ2-5, with no clear D. CDR1 and CDR2 (germline): SGDLS, YYNGEE. V was cut by 0 bases and J by 0 bases, with 6 bases left in between. CDR3 length: 14 residues. The CDR3 loop reads CASSVGSYQETQYF. The CDR3 DNA sequence: TGTGCCAGCAGCGTAGGTTCCTACCAAGAGACCCAGTACTTC.

The sample holds a few counts of this clone. V gene TRBV7-3 combines with J gene TRBJ2-3; 8 nucleotides match TRBD2. The J segment lost 1 base and the V segment lost 1 base, leaving 4 bases of the junction unmatched. Germline-derived CDR1 and CDR2 are SGHTA and FQGTGA. The CDR3 contains 16 residues. CDR3 DNA sequence: TGTGCCAGCAGCTTAATGGGAGCGGGGGGCACAGATACGCAGTATTTT. This codes for CASSLMGAGGTDTQYF.

This clone turned up a few times. CDR3 protein: CASSPGGEEQYF. CDR3 coding DNA: TGTGCCAGCTCACCAGGGGGGGAAGAGCAGTACTTC. J is TRBJ2-7 and V is TRBV18; TRBD2 matches 7 bases. CDR1 is KGHSH and CDR2 is LQKENI in the germline V gene. This CDR3 comprises 12 residues. V lost 2 bases, J lost 7 bases, and 2 bases stayed unmatched.

Concerning this clone itself: This specimen includes other DNA sequences encoding the same CDR3. The V call is TRBV4-2, the J call TRBJ2-1; D possibly corresponds to TRBD2 (6 bases). Germline V gives CDR1 LGHNA, CDR2 YNFKEQ. V lost 3 bases, J lost 3 bases, and 12 bases lay in between. The CDR3 length is 15 residues. The CDR3 spells CASSQGGGRYNEQFF. For the CDR3, the DNA is TGTGCCAGCAGCCAGGGGGGTGGACGCTACAATGAGCAGTTCTTC.

The chain has TRBV7-8 and TRBJ2-7; 11 positions agree with TRBD2. The germline CDR1 and CDR2 sequences are SGHVS and FQNEAQ. CDR3 length: 15 amino acids. V trimming: 5 bases; J trimming: 2 bases; junction bases outside the gene matches: 5. The CDR3 sequence is CASSITSGSAYEQYF. CDR3 DNA: TGTGCCAGCAGCATAACTAGCGGGAGCGCCTACGAGCAGTACTTC. The entire variable domain, with the rest obtained from reference TRBV7-8 and TRBJ2-7, is as follows: GAGVSQSPRYKVAKRGQDVALRCDPISGHVSLFWYQQALGQGPEFLTYFQNEAQLDKSGLPSDRFFAERPEGSVSTLKIQRTQQEDSAVYLCASSITSGSAYEQYFGPGTRLTVT.

The V and J genes are TRBV7-2 and TRBJ2-3, with a tentative D call TRBD1 (5 bases). V shed 5 bases and J shed 2 bases, with 11 bases lying between them. The V gene's germline CDR1 is SGHTA and CDR2 FQGNSA. CDR3 length: 14 amino acids. The DNA of the CDR3 is TGTGCCAGCAGCCTTGGACAAAACACAGATACGCAGTATTTT. Protein sequence: CASSLGQNTDTQYF. The full variable domain, its missing parts supplied by reference TRBV7-2 and TRBJ2-3, is GAGVSQSPSNKVTEKGKDVELRCDPISGHTALYWYRQSLGQGLEFLIYFQGNSAPDKSGLPSDRFSAERTGGSVSTLTIQRTQQEDSAVYLCASSLGQNTDTQYFGPGTRLTVL.

This sequence joins TRBV13 and TRBJ2-1, with 11 bases matching TRBD2. The V and J ends lost 5 bases and 8 bases, in that order; junction bases with no gene match: 11. Germline V CDR1 and CDR2: PRHDT, FYEKMQ (reference sequence). The CDR3 extends over 16 amino acids. The CDR3 here is CASSPGAASGRYEQFF. The CDR3 DNA sequence: TGTGCCAGCAGCCCCGGGGCGGCTAGCGGGAGGTATGAGCAGTTCTTC.

This clone has only a few counts. This chain connects TRBV5-4 to TRBJ2-1; D remains unclear. Between the trimmed V and J ends, which lost 2 bases and 3 bases, there was a span of 9 bases. CDR1 and CDR2 (germline): SGHNT, YYREEE (reference sequence). The CDR3 consists of 14 residues. This CDR3 is CASSLDSGYNEQFF. In DNA form, the CDR3 reads TGTGCCAGCAGCTTAGACTCCGGCTACAATGAGCAGTTCTTC. The variable domain in full, with the rest retrieved from reference TRBV5-4 and TRBJ2-1, is ETGVTQSPTHLIKTRGQQVTLRCSSQSGHNTVSWYQQALGQGPQFIFQYYREEENGRGNFPPRFSGLQFPNYSSELNVNALELDDSALYLCASSLDSGYNEQFFGPGTRLTVL.